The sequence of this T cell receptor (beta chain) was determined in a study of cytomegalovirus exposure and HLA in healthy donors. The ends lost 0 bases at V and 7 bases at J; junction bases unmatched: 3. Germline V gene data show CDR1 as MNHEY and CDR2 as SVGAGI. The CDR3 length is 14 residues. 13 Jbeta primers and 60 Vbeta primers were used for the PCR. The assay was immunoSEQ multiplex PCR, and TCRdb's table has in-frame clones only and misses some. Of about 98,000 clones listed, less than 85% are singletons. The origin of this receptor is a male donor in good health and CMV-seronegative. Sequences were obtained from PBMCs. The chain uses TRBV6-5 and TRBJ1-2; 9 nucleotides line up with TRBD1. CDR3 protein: CASSYSGQGRGYTF. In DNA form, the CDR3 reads TGTGCCAGCAGTTACTCGGGACAGGGTCGTGGCTACACCTTC.